The 9 T cell receptor beta chains in this list originate from one sample, sequenced in a study of cytomegalovirus exposure and HLA in healthy donors. Only in-frame clones appear in the TCRdb table, and some are missing; sequencing was by immunoSEQ multiplex PCR. Among tens of thousands of clones listed, 85% to 95% were seen once. The sequencing input was PBMCs. The receptor set was obtained from a woman younger than 30 in good health and CMV-seropositive.

The genes are TRBV5-4 and TRBJ2-7; D perhaps matches TRBD1 (6 bases). This CDR3 spans 16 amino acids. The germline V gene has CDR1 SGHNT and CDR2 YYREEE (reference sequence). Trimming removed 4 bases at V and 4 bases at J, with 21 bases between. As DNA, the CDR3 is TGTGCCAGCAGCCGGGATACAGGGACCCGCGCGTACGAGCAGTACTTC. As protein: CASSRDTGTRAYEQYF.

V and J are TRBV6-5 and TRBJ2-5; 7 positions agree with TRBD2. The CDR3 consists of 14 residues. Germline CDR1 is MNHEY and CDR2 is SVGAGI. Losses at the gene ends were 6 bases for V and 3 bases for J; bases not matched to a gene: 7. The CDR3 DNA sequence: TGTGCCAGCAGCCAACTAGCGCTTAAAGAGACCCAGTACTTC. This sequence encodes CASSQLALKETQYF.

CDR3 bases: TGTGCCAGCAGTTACGGACAGTACTATGGCTACACCTTC. Its protein is CASSYGQYYGYTF. The rearrangement joins TRBV28 to TRBJ1-2; possibly TRBD1 for D (6 bases). Trimming pared 4 bases from V and 3 bases from J, leaving 9 bases between. The CDR3 consists of 13 residues. Germline CDR1 reads MDHEN; CDR2 reads SYDVKM.

The rearrangement links TRBV14 to TRBJ2-3; D remains ambiguous. This CDR3 spans 13 amino acids. CDR1 and CDR2 (germline): SGHDN, FVKESK. V was pared by 1 base and J by 6 bases, with 8 bases between. The CDR3 DNA follows: TGTGCCAGCAGCCAAGTCGATGCGGATACGCAGTATTTT. Amino acid sequence: CASSQVDADTQYF.

This chain uses TRBV11-2 with TRBJ1-1; no clear D gene. Per the germline V gene, CDR1 is SGHAT and CDR2 is FQNNGV. The CDR3 has 14 amino acids. V was trimmed by 5 bases and J by 4 bases, leaving 14 bases between them. This chain's CDR3 is CASSLTRRSTEAFF. The CDR3, as DNA: TGTGCCAGCAGCCTCACACGGAGGAGCACTGAAGCTTTCTTT.

Points on this clone: This CDR3 is also generated by other DNA sequences in the sample. V usage is TRBV29-1 and J usage is TRBJ2-7; a weak D match, TRBD2 (5 bases). V was cut by 2 bases and J by 3 bases, with 8 bases left in between. The CDR3 length is 12 residues. Germline V CDR1 and CDR2: SQVTM, ANQGSEA. CDR3: CSVEMRDYEQYF. The CDR3 bases are TGCAGCGTTGAAATGAGGGACTACGAGCAGTACTTC.

This clone was counted once. V gene TRBV29-1 combines with J gene TRBJ1-1; D not certain. Between the trimmed V and J ends, which lost 0 bases and 6 bases, there was a span of 14 bases. Germline lookup yields CDR1 SQVTM and CDR2 ANQGSEA. The CDR3 has 14 amino acids. CDR3 amino acids: CSVEDPAQRAEAFF. Here the CDR3 DNA reads TGCAGCGTTGAAGATCCTGCACAGAGGGCTGAAGCTTTCTTT. The full variable domain, completed using reference TRBV29-1 and TRBJ1-1, is SAVISQKPSRDICQRGTSLTIQCQVDSQVTMMFWYRQQPGQSLTLIATANQGSEATYESGFVIDKFPISRPNLTFSTLTVSNMSPEDSSIYLCSVEDPAQRAEAFFGQGTRLTVV.

This clone showed up just once. The rearrangement uses TRBV29-1 and TRBJ2-5; no firm D call. Between the trimmed V and J ends, which lost 4 bases and 3 bases, there was a span of 9 bases. The CDR3 runs 12 residues. Germline assignment: CDR1 SQVTM and CDR2 ANQGSEA. CDR3 amino acids: CSVVRSEETQYF. The CDR3 nucleotides read TGCAGCGTTGTCCGGTCGGAAGAGACCCAGTACTTC.

This CDR3 reads CAWTRPSFNEKLFF. Written as DNA, the CDR3 is TGTGCCTGGACCCGCCCCAGTTTTAATGAAAAACTGTTTTTT. This rearrangement joins TRBV30 to TRBJ1-4, with D uncertain. The V and J ends lost 4 bases and 4 bases respectively, with 13 bases between them. The CDR3 has 14 residues. CDR1 is GTSNPN and CDR2 is SVGIG in the germline V gene (reference sequence).